This section outlines one T cell receptor beta chain sequence together with its context. Its target is unknown. These data are taken from a study of T cell repertoires in cytomegalovirus infection. CDR3 length: 14 residues. Trimming cost V 4 bases and J 1 base, with 10 bases left between them. Via MiXCR, TCRdb re-called the reads, giving one row per CDR3 protein. The sample yields about 570,000 distinct CDR3 sequences, about 40% seen once. The clonotype comes from a human donor in good health (CMV status not recorded). Some clones in this sample may be carry-over from other donors' samples. Sequences were derived from cultured PBMCs, sampled from culture after CMV antigen stimulation. The rearrangement links TRBV12-3 or TRBV12-4 to TRBJ1-1; TRBD1 might be the D (5 bases). In DNA form, the CDR3 reads TGTGCCAGCAGTTGGGGCAACCGGAACACTGAAGCTTTCTTT. Residues: CASSWGNRNTEAFF.